The 21 T cell receptor beta chains listed next were all sequenced from one sample in a study of blood T cell repertoires in COVID-19. Profiling relied on immunoSEQ multiplex PCR, and the TCRdb table lists in-frame clones only, not all of them. The sample records 130,000 to 150,000 clones, around nine tenths being singletons. Material for sequencing was peripheral blood. The source of these receptors is a human donor in a cohort sampled during active COVID-19.

CDR3 amino acids: CATVGRGGLGDTQYF. The CDR3 DNA follows: TGTGCCACCGTGGGTCGGGGGGGCCTTGGAGATACGCAGTATTTT. The chain links TRBV6-5 to TRBJ2-3; 8 bases fit TRBD2. CDR1 MNHEY and CDR2 SVGAGI come from the germline V gene. V lost 10 bases and J lost 5; bases outside the gene matches: 14. This CDR3 is built from 15 residues.

V usage is TRBV6-5 and J usage is TRBJ2-7; D gene ambiguous. V lost 8 bases and J lost 1, with 12 bases in between. The CDR3 contains 13 residues. CDR1 and CDR2 from the germline V gene are MNHEY and SVGAGI. CDR3 in amino acids: CASRKLRSYEQYF. The CDR3 DNA reads TGTGCCAGCCGGAAGTTGAGGTCCTACGAGCAGTACTTC.

This clone was recorded only once. The V and J genes are TRBV25-1 and TRBJ2-5; 8 bases map to TRBD2. The CDR3 is made up of 14 amino acids. Per the germline V gene, CDR1 is MGHDK and CDR2 is SYGVNS. J gave up 5 bases and V 7 bases, and 9 bases lay outside the gene matches. The CDR3 DNA sequence: TGTGCCAGCAACCCGCCGGGACTAGAGGAGACCCAGTACTTC. This sequence encodes CASNPPGLEETQYF.

The CDR3 DNA reads as TGTGCCAGCAGTGAAGGGCCAGCGCGGGGGGTATCAGATACGCAGTATTTT. Encoded protein: CASSEGPARGVSDTQYF. V and J are TRBV6-1 and TRBJ2-3; 8 bases are a match to TRBD2. The CDR3 runs to 17 residues. Germline V lookup: CDR1 MNHNS, CDR2 SASEGT. The V gene end was trimmed by 1 base and the J gene end by 4 bases; junction bases not matched to a gene: 10.

This clone was seen only once. The CDR3 is CSIWTGEFEGYTF. The CDR3 DNA follows: TGCAGCATATGGACAGGGGAATTTGAAGGCTACACCTTC. The chain joins TRBV29-1 to TRBJ1-2; 9 nucleotides match TRBD1. CDR3 length equals 13 residues. J was trimmed by 8 bases and V by 8 bases; bases with no gene match: 12. Per germline, CDR1 SQVTM and CDR2 ANQGSEA.

This chain joins TRBV24-1 and TRBJ2-6, with D possibly being TRBD1 (5 bases). Germline V gene sequence: CDR1 KGHDR, CDR2 SFDVKD. The CDR3 is 16 amino acids. V was trimmed by 5 bases and J by 0 bases, leaving 10 bases between them. The CDR3 DNA follows: TGTGCCACCAGTGCCAGGGCCAGCTCTGGGGCCAACGTCCTGACTTTC. The encoded protein is CATSARASSGANVLTF.

The V gene is TRBV13, the J gene TRBJ2-7; TRBD2 matches at 11 bases. V shed 4 bases, J shed 3 bases, and the junction held 5 bases outside the gene matches. Germline V gene data show CDR1 as PRHDT and CDR2 as FYEKMQ (reference sequence). The CDR3 runs 15 residues. In DNA, the CDR3 is TGTGCCAGCAGCTACTACACTAGCGGGAGCTACGAGCAGTACTTC. This sequence encodes CASSYYTSGSYEQYF. Looking up the rest from reference TRBV13 and TRBJ2-7 gives the full variable domain: AAGVIQSPRHLIKEKRETATLKCYPIPRHDTVYWYQQGPGQDPQFLISFYEKMQSDKGSIPDRFSAQQFSDYHSELNMSSLELGDSALYFCASSYYTSGSYEQYFGPGTRLTVT.

This chain links TRBV30 with TRBJ1-1, with 10 bases that match TRBD1. The CDR3 totals 13 residues. Germline CDR1 is GTSNPN and CDR2 is SVGIG (reference sequence). After removal of 2 bases from V and 8 bases from J, the junction contained 5 bases not matched to a gene. The chain's CDR3 is CAWSLLGQGEAFF. For the CDR3, the DNA is TGTGCCTGGAGTCTACTGGGACAGGGGGAAGCTTTCTTT.

V gene TRBV3-1 (or the pseudogene TRBV3-2) combines with J gene TRBJ1-1, with 10 bases fitting TRBD1. The germline V gene has CDR1 LGHDT and CDR2 YNNKEL (reference sequence). This CDR3 has 15 residues. With V trimmed by 2 bases and J by 12 bases, 12 bases remained unmatched. The DNA of the CDR3 is TGTGCCAGCAGCCAACCAAAAACCTGGACAGGGGGGACTTTCTTT. It is translated as CASSQPKTWTGGTFF.

The rearrangement links TRBV19 to TRBJ1-3; D is perhaps TRBD1 (6 bases). Deletions cut 3 bases from V and 0 bases from J, with 18 bases between. The CDR3 runs to 18 residues. Germline-derived CDR1 and CDR2 are LNHDA and SQIVND (reference sequence). CDR3 sequence: CASSMMDSALYSGNTIYF. The CDR3 bases are TGTGCCAGTAGTATGATGGACAGTGCCCTTTACTCTGGAAACACCATATATTTT.

The V and J genes are TRBV5-1 and TRBJ2-5, with 9 nucleotides matching TRBD1. The V gene's germline CDR1 is SGHRS and CDR2 YFSETQ. The CDR3 totals 15 residues. V lost 7 bases, J lost 1 base, and 8 bases stayed unmatched. In DNA, the CDR3 is TGCGCCAGCGGCCGGACAGGGGAGTCCCAAGAGACCCAGTACTTC. It encodes CASGRTGESQETQYF.

This rearrangement joins TRBV6-2 or TRBV6-3 to TRBJ1-2; possible D gene TRBD1, 6 bases. The germline V and J ends were trimmed by 4 bases and 8 bases, with 11 bases remaining between them. The CDR3 length is 12 residues. Germline V gene sequence: CDR1 MNHEY, CDR2 SVGEGT. CDR3 coding DNA: TGTGCCAGCAGTTCCCTCGGACAGGGCTACACCTTC. Translated, it gives CASSSLGQGYTF.

The gene calls are TRBV11-2 and TRBJ2-7; D may be TRBD2 (6 bases). Germline V CDR1 and CDR2: SGHAT, FQNNGV. V dropped 10 bases and J dropped 2 bases, with 12 bases sitting between them. This CDR3 region has 12 residues. CDR3 in amino acids: CATRGEPYEQYF. In nucleotides, the CDR3 is TGTGCCACGCGGGGAGAACCCTACGAGCAGTACTTC.

The chain is built from TRBV5-6 and TRBJ2-7; D possibly corresponds to TRBD1 (6 bases). V was trimmed by 5 bases and J by 6 bases, leaving 18 bases between them. This CDR3 is built from 14 residues. Germline lookup yields CDR1 SGHDT and CDR2 YYEEEE. CDR3 sequence reads: CASSQTRRGREQYF. CDR3 in DNA: TGTGCCAGCAGTCAAACCCGCAGGGGCCGCGAGCAGTACTTC.

CDR3: CASRAVDSPNNEQFF. CDR3 DNA sequence: TGTGCCAGCAGGGCGGTGGACAGCCCAAACAATGAGCAGTTCTTC. The rearrangement links TRBV2 to TRBJ2-1; D is possibly TRBD1 (6 bases). The germline V gene has CDR1 SNHLY and CDR2 FYNNEI. Trimming removed 6 bases at V and 5 bases at J, with 17 bases between. This CDR3 is 15 amino acids long. The entire variable domain, with the rest obtained from reference TRBV2 and TRBJ2-1, is as follows: EPEVTQTPSHQVTQMGQEVILRCVPISNHLYFYWYRQILGQKVEFLVSFYNNEISEKSEIFDDQFSVERPDGSNFTLKIRSTKLEDSAMYFCASRAVDSPNNEQFFGPGTRLTVL.

The V and J genes are TRBV24-1 and TRBJ1-5; no firm D call. The CDR3 has 15 residues. Trimming shortened V by 4 bases and J by 7 bases, and 16 bases separated the two germline ends. The germline V gene encodes CDR1 KGHDR and CDR2 SFDVKD. CDR3 coding DNA: TGTGCCACCAGTGAGAAGGACGGGAGATGGCAGCCCCAGCATTTT. Encoded protein: CATSEKDGRWQPQHF.

CDR3 DNA sequence: TGTGCCAGCAGCCCACGACAGGTATCGCACACCGGGGAGCTGTTTTTT. It is translated as CASSPRQVSHTGELFF. This chain uses TRBV9 with TRBJ2-2, with D possibly matching TRBD1 (6 bases). Trimming took 4 bases from V and 3 from J, leaving 16 bases between them. The germline CDR1 and CDR2 sequences are SGDLS and YYNGEE. The CDR3 extends over 16 amino acids.

CDR3 region: CASGLQAGGEAFF. The DNA of the CDR3 is TGTGCTAGTGGTTTGCAAGCAGGGGGTGAAGCTTTCTTT. The chain carries TRBV12-5 and TRBJ1-1; TRBD1 matches 7 bases. From germline, CDR1 is LGHNT and CDR2 FRNRAP. J lost 7 bases, V lost 2 bases, and 4 bases had no gene match. CDR3 length equals 13 residues.

The V gene is TRBV19, the J gene TRBJ2-2; D may be TRBD2 (6 bases). The germline V gene has CDR1 LNHDA and CDR2 SQIVND (reference sequence). V lost 8 bases and J lost 1, with 11 bases in between. This CDR3 comprises 14 residues. The CDR3 bases are TGTGCCAGTCATGCGGGGAGGAACACCGGGGAGCTGTTTTTT. This translates into CASHAGRNTGELFF.

The rearrangement uses TRBV19 and TRBJ2-5, with TRBD2 identical over 7 bases. Germline trimming cut 7 bases from V and 5 bases from J; bases unmatched to any gene: 10. CDR3 length: 14 amino acids. Germline loops: CDR1 LNHDA, CDR2 SQIVND (reference sequence). In DNA form, the CDR3 reads TGTGCCAGTAAGCGGACTAGTGGTTCTGAGACCCAGTACTTC. Protein: CASKRTSGSETQYF.

The chain links TRBV28 to TRBJ2-2; 7 bases are a match to TRBD1. The J segment lost 6 bases and the V segment lost 5 bases, leaving 15 bases of the junction unmatched. Germline CDR1 reads MDHEN; CDR2 reads SYDVKM. There are 17 residues in the CDR3. The CDR3 coding sequence is TGTGCCAGCAGTATAGACAGGGCTCTCGGTATGTCCGGGGAGCTGTTTTTT. It encodes CASSIDRALGMSGELFF.